A single sample is the source of the 6 T cell receptor beta chains below, sequenced in a study of blood T cell repertoires in COVID-19. Data came from immunoSEQ multiplex PCR; TCRdb stores just in-frame clones and leaves some out. The data hold approximately 360,000 clones, with around 90% observed a single time. Source material: peripheral blood. The receptor set was obtained from a man between 18 and 29 years old with active or convalescent COVID-19.

This chain uses TRBV19 with TRBJ1-1; tentative D call: TRBD1 (5 bases). This CDR3 spans 17 amino acids. V lost 5 bases and J lost 4, with 23 bases in between. Germline-derived CDR1 and CDR2 are LNHDA and SQIVND (reference sequence). The CDR3 loop reads CASSSAGAGPSGTEAFF. CDR3 DNA sequence: TGTGCCAGTAGTTCGGCTGGGGCAGGACCCTCGGGCACTGAAGCTTTCTTT. The full variable domain, rest sourced from reference TRBV19 and TRBJ1-1, is DGGITQSPKYLFRKEGQNVTLSCEQNLNHDAMYWYRQDPGQGLRLIYYSQIVNDFQKGDIAEGYSVSREKKESFPLTVTSAQKNPTAFYLCASSSAGAGPSGTEAFFGQGTRLTVV.

This clone was seen just once. J is TRBJ1-1 and V is TRBV15, with TRBD1 as a possible D gene (5 bases). This CDR3 spans 14 amino acids. Trimming took 3 bases from V and 3 from J, leaving 11 bases between them. Germline-derived CDR1 and CDR2 are LNHNV and YYDKDF (reference sequence). CDR3 nucleotide sequence: TGTGCCACCAGCAGGGATGGGGGGTACACTGAAGCTTTCTTT. Protein product: CATSRDGGYTEAFF.

The V gene is TRBV28, the J gene TRBJ1-5; D is perhaps TRBD1 (6 bases). Trimming took 4 bases from V and 3 from J, leaving 19 bases between them. The germline gives CDR1 MDHEN, CDR2 SYDVKM. This CDR3 has 17 amino acids. CDR3 DNA sequence: TGTGCCAGCAGTTCCATCGGTGCGGGGGCCCTCAATCAGCCCCAGCATTTT. As protein: CASSSIGAGALNQPQHF.

CDR3 nucleotides: TGTGCCAGCAGCGGACAGGGGGTTGGAAACACCATATATTTT. This encodes CASSGQGVGNTIYF. J is TRBJ1-3 and V is TRBV28; 10 bases are a match to TRBD1. V shed 6 bases and J 3 bases; nucleotides not matched to a gene: 2. CDR3 length: 14 residues. CDR1 and CDR2 from the germline V gene are MDHEN and SYDVKM.

The chain recombines TRBV2 with TRBJ2-7; D is undetermined. Germline V lookup: CDR1 SNHLY, CDR2 FYNNEI. The CDR3 spans 13 residues. Trimming stripped 1 base from V and 6 bases from J, with 10 bases between. The CDR3 reads CASSEGPRFEQYF. In DNA form, the CDR3 reads TGTGCCAGCAGTGAAGGTCCGCGGTTCGAGCAGTACTTC.

V is TRBV5-6 and J is TRBJ1-1, with TRBD1 matching over 7 bases. The CDR3 runs to 14 residues. Germline CDR1 and CDR2: SGHDT and YYEEEE. Germline trimming cut 3 bases from V and 11 bases from J; bases unmatched to any gene: 13. The CDR3: CASSWGQGVSAAFF. Here the CDR3 DNA reads TGTGCCAGCAGCTGGGGGCAGGGGGTCTCTGCGGCTTTCTTT. The full variable domain, with the rest looked up from reference TRBV5-6 and TRBJ1-1, is DAGVTQSPTHLIKTRGQQVTLRCSPKSGHDTVSWYQQALGQGPQFIFQYYEEEERQRGNFPDRFSGHQFPNYSSELNVNALLLGDSALYLCASSWGQGVSAAFFGQGTRLTVV.